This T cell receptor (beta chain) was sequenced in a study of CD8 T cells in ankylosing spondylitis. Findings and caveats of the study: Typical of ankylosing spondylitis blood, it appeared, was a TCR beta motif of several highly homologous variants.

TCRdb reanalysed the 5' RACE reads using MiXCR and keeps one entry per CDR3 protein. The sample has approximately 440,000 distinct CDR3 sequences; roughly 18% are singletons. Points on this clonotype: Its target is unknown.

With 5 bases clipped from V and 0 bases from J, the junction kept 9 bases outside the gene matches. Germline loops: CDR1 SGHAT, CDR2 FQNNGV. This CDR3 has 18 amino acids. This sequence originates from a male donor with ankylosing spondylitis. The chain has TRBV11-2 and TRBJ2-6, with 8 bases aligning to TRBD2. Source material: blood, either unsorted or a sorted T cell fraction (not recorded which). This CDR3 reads CASSVVRGGSSGANVLTF. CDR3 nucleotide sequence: TGTGCCAGCAGCGTGGTCCGGGGGGGTAGCTCTGGGGCCAACGTCCTGACTTTC.